This T cell receptor delta chain appears in the sequencing data of a study of γδ T cells in repeated Plasmodium falciparum infection. On the study more broadly: The natural-infection arm compared Malian children under seasonal malaria with matched Australian children. Donors had four controlled P. falciparum NF54 infections over approximately 600 days. Sampling occurred at baseline, pre-infection for selected infections, and 21 days post-infection.

Each sorted gammadelta sample had TRG and TRD chains sequenced. TCRdb re-called the multiplex PCR reads with CATT. Altogether around 46,000 delta-chain clones are present, around 2% being singletons, with the ten largest covering approximately 24%. This clone was recorded a few times. The translation of this DNA and the TCRdb protein of a much larger clone differ at residue 18, probably owing to a read error; the protein shown here is translated from the DNA. The receptor was derived from a pool of human donors (malaria-infected and uninfected, not separated). Sequencing input: gamma-delta T cells from blood.

The CDR3 reads CALGGGFPYWGMTYTDKPIF. The CDR3 nucleotides are TGTGCTCTTGGGGGCGGCTTCCCGTACTGGGGGATGACGTACACCGATAAACCCATCTTT. The V gene is given as TRDV1, and no J gene call is available; the table's TRDD3 call for D was not verified on the DNA. The CDR3 extends over 20 amino acids. The germline CDR1 and CDR2 sequences are TSWWSYY and QGS.